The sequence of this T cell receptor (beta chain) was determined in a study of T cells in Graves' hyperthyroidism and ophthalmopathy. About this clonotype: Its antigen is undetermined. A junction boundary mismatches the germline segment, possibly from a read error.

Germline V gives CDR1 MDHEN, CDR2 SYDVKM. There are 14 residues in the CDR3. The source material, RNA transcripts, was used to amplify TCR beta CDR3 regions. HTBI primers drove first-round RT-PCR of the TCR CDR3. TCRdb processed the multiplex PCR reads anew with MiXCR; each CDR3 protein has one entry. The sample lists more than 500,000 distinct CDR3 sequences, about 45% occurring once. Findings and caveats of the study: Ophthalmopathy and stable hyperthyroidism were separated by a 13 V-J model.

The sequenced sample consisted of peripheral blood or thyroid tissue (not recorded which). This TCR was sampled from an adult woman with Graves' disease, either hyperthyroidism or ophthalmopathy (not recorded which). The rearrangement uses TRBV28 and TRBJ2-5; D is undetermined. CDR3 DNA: TGTGCCGGCAGTTTGACTTCCGGACCCAGGACCCAGTACTTC. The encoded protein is CAGSLTSGPRTQYF.